This TCR beta chain is drawn from a study of blood T cell repertoires in COVID-19. Sequenced by immunoSEQ multiplex PCR; TCRdb stores in-frame clones only, minus some. This table has around 59,000 clones, about 76% appearing once. The V end lost 3 bases, the J end lost 4 bases, and 11 bases lay between the germline ends. Germline loops: CDR1 LGHDT, CDR2 YNNKEL (reference sequence). This CDR3 region has 14 residues. The chain has TRBV3-1 (or the pseudogene TRBV3-2) and TRBJ2-3, with D possibly matching TRBD1 (5 bases). The source of this sequence is a woman aged 80 or older with active or convalescent COVID-19. Sequencing was done on a sample of peripheral blood. CDR3 residues: CASSQTPGSDTQYF. The CDR3 nucleotides read TGTGCCAGCAGCCAGACCCCAGGGTCAGATACGCAGTATTTT.